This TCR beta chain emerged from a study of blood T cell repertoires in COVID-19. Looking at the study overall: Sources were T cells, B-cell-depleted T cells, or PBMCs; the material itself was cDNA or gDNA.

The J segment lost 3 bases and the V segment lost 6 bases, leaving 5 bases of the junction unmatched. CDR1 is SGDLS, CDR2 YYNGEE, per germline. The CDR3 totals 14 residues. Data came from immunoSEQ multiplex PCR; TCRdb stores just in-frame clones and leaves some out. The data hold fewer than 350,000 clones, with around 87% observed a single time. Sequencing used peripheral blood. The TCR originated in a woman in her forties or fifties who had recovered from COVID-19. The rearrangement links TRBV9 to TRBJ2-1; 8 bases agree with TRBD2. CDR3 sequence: CASTRAGDYNEQFF. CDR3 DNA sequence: TGTGCCAGCACCCGAGCGGGAGACTACAATGAGCAGTTCTTC.